The clone carrying this TCR beta chain was observed once. This specimen comes from a study of radiotherapy plus CTLA-4 blockade in lung cancer. Lung cancer patients with chemo-refractory metastatic non-small-cell disease were given focal radiation plus CTLA-4 blockade with ipilimumab. The data were produced by immunoSEQ multiplex PCR, yet TCRdb's version contains in-frame clones alone and is incomplete. The sample has 25,000 to 30,000 clones; roughly 79% are singletons. The CDR3 spans 16 residues. Per germline, CDR1 SGHAT and CDR2 FQNNGV. V gave up 5 bases and J gave up 0 bases; unmatched junction bases: 5.

The sequenced sample was peripheral blood, obtained from a patient treated with radiotherapy plus ipilimumab. This chain connects TRBV11-2 to TRBJ2-5, with TRBD2 matching 11 bases. The sequence came from a human donor with non-small cell lung cancer that progressed on radiotherapy plus ipilimumab. DNA of the CDR3: TGTGCCAGCAGCCTCGGACTAGCGGGCCACCAAGAGACCCAGTACTTC. Amino acid sequence: CASSLGLAGHQETQYF.